The present T cell receptor (beta chain) was sequenced within a study of blood T cell repertoires in COVID-19. This clone has just a few counts. The CDR3 runs to 11 residues. CDR1 is SQVTM and CDR2 is ANQGSEA in the germline V gene. J was trimmed by 6 bases and V by 7 bases; bases with no gene match: 5. The assay was immunoSEQ multiplex PCR, and TCRdb's table has in-frame clones only and misses some. The sample has some 250,000 clones, approximately 90% seen once. Sequenced: PBMCs or T cells enriched from blood (not recorded which). This receptor was taken from a woman in her forties with acute COVID-19. The V and J genes are TRBV29-1 and TRBJ1-2; 7 bases agree with TRBD1. The CDR3 region is CSADRADGYTF. Written as DNA, the CDR3 is TGCAGCGCCGACAGGGCCGATGGCTACACCTTC.